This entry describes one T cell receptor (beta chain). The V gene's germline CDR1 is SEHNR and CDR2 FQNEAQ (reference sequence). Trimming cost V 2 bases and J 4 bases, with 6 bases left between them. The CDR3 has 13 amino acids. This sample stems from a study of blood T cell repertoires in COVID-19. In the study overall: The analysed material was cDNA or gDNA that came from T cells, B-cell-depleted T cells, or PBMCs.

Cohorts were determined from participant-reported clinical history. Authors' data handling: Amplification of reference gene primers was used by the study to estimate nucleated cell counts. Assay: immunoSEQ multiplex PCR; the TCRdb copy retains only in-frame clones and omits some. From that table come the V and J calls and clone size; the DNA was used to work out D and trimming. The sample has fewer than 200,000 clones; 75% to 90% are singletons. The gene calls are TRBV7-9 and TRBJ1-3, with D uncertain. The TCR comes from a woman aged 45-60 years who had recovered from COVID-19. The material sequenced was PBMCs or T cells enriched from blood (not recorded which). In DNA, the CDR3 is TGTGCCAGCAGCTTATCTCTCGGAAACACCATATATTTT. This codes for CASSLSLGNTIYF.